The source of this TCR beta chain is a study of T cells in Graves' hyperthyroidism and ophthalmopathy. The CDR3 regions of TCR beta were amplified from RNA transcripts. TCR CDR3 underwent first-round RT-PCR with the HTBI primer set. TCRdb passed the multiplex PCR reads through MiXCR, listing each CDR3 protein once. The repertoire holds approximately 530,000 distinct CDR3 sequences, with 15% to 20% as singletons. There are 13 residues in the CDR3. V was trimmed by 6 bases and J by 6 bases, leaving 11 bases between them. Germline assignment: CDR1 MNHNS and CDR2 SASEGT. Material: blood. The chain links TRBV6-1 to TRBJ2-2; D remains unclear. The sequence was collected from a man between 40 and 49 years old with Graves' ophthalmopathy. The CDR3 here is CASSPRPPGELFF. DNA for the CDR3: TGTGCCAGCAGCCCGAGGCCGCCCGGGGAGCTGTTTTTT.